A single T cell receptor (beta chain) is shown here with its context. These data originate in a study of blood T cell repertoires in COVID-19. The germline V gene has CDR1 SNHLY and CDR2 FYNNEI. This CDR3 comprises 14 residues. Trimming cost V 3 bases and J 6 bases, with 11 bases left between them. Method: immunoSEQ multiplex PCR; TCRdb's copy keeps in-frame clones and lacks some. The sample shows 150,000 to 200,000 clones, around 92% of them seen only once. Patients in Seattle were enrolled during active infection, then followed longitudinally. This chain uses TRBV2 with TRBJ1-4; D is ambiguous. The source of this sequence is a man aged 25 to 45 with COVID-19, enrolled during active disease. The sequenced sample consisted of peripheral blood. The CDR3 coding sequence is TGTGCCAGCAGTGAGGGTCCCGGGGATGAAAAACTGTTTTTT. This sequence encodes CASSEGPGDEKLFF.